The T cell receptor beta chain described here comes from a study of immune characterization of retroperitoneal liposarcoma. The CDR3 has 14 residues. Germline V lookup: CDR1 MNHNS, CDR2 SASEGT. The J segment lost 7 bases and the V segment lost 4 bases, leaving 7 bases of the junction unmatched. In TCRdb, the PCR reads were re-called with MiXCR into one record per CDR3 protein. The sample lists 11,000 or so distinct CDR3 sequences, around 24% seen once, with approximately 9.1% in the top ten. The receptor was derived from a female donor with retroperitoneal liposarcoma. The genes are TRBV6-1 and TRBJ2-4; 7 positions match TRBD2. The sample was tumor tissue. The CDR3 DNA is TGTGCCAGCAGTGGAGGGACTAAGGTGAACATTCAGTACTTC. It codes for CASSGGTKVNIQYF.